This T cell receptor beta chain was obtained from a study of T cells in localized non-small cell lung cancer. To note about this clone: Its antigen is unknown.

Profiling relied on immunoSEQ multiplex PCR, and the TCRdb table lists in-frame clones only, not all of them. The table records roughly 34,000 clones, approximately 80% of them present only once. CDR1 is SGHNT and CDR2 is YYREEE in the germline V gene (reference sequence). V was trimmed by 4 bases and J by 8 bases, leaving 21 bases between them. The CDR3 has 16 amino acids. Study-wide findings and caveats: Investigators sequenced only a single tumor region, leaving heterogeneity possible. Uninvolved adjacent lung had the highest recorded T cell clonality, with tumor below it. Appearing in adjacent lung were a median roughly 60 of the top 100 tumor clones.

The genes are TRBV5-4 and TRBJ1-4; a weak D match, TRBD1 (6 bases). The specimen was peripheral blood, collected before any cancer treatment. The clonotype originates from a male donor older than 55 with stage II squamous cell lung carcinoma. DNA for the CDR3: TGTGCCAGCAGCGCCCGAGATCCGGGGGCAAGGGAAAAACTGTTTTTT. It encodes CASSARDPGAREKLFF.